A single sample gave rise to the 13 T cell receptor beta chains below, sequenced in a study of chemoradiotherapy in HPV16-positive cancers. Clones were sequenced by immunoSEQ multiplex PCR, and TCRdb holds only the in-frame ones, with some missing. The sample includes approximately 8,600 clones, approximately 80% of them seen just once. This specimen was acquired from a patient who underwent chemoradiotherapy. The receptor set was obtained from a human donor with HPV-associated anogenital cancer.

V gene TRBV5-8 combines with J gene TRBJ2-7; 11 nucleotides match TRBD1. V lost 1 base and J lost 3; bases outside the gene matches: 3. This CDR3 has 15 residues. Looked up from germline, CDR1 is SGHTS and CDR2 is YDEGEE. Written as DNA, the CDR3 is TGTGCCAGCAGCTTGTATGGGACAGGGGGCTACGAGCAGTACTTC. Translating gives CASSLYGTGGYEQYF.

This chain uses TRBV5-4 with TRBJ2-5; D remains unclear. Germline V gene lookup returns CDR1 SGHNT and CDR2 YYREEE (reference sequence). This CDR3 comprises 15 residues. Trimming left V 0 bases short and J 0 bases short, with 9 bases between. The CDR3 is CASSLGVGNQETQYF. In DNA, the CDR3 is TGTGCCAGCAGCTTGGGTGTAGGAAACCAAGAGACCCAGTACTTC. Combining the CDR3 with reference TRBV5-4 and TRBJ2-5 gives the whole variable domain ETGVTQSPTHLIKTRGQQVTLRCSSQSGHNTVSWYQQALGQGPQFIFQYYREEENGRGNFPPRFSGLQFPNYSSELNVNALELDDSALYLCASSLGVGNQETQYFGPGTRLLVL.

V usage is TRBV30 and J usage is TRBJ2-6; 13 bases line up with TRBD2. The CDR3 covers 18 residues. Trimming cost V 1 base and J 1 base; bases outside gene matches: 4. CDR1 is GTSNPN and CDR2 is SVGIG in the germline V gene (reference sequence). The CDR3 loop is CAWSGLAGGISGANVLTF. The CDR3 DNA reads TGTGCCTGGAGTGGACTAGCGGGAGGTATATCTGGGGCCAACGTCCTGACTTTC.

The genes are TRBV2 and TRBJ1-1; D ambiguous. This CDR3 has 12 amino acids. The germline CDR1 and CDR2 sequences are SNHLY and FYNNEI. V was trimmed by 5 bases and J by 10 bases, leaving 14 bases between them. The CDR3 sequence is CASSPTTWGAFF. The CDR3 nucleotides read TGTGCCAGCAGTCCTACGACCTGGGGAGCTTTCTTT.

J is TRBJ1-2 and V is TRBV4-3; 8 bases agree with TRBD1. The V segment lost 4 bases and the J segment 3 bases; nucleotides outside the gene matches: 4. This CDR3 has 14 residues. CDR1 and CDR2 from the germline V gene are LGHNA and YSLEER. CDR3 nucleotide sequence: TGCGCCAGCAGCCCTCAGGGGGCGGACTATGGCTACACCTTC. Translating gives CASSPQGADYGYTF.

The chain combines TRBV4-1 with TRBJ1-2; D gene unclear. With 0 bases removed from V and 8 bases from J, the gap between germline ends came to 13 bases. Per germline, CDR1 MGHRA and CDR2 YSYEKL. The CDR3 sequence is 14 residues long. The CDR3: CASSQDVWQAGYTF. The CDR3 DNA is TGCGCCAGCAGCCAAGATGTTTGGCAGGCCGGCTACACCTTC.

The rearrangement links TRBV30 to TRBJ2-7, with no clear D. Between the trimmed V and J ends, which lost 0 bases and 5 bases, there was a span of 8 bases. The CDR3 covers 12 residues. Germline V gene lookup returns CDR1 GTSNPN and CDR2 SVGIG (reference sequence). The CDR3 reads CAWSVSTHEQYF. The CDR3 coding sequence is TGTGCCTGGAGTGTTTCCACCCACGAGCAGTACTTC.

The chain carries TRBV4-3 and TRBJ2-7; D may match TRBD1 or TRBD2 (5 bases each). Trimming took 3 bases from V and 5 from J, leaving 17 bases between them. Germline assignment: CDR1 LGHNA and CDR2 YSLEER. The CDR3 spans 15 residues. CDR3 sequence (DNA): TGCGCCAGCAGCCAGGGACGGACACCACTCCACGAGCAGTACTTC. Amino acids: CASSQGRTPLHEQYF.

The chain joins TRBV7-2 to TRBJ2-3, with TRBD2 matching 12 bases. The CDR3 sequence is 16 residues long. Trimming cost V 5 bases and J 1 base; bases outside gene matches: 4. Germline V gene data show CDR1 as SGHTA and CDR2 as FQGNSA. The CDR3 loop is CASSTTSGRGTDTQYF. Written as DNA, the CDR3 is TGTGCCAGCAGCACGACTAGCGGGAGAGGCACAGATACGCAGTATTTT.

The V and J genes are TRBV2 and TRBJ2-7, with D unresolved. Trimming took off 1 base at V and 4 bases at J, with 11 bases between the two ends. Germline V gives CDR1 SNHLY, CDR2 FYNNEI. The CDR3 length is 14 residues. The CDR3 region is CASSEVGASYEQYF. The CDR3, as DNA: TGTGCCAGCAGTGAAGTGGGTGCTTCTTACGAGCAGTACTTC. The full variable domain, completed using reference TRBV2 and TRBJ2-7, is EPEVTQTPSHQVTQMGQEVILRCVPISNHLYFYWYRQILGQKVEFLVSFYNNEISEKSEIFDDQFSVERPDGSNFTLKIRSTKLEDSAMYFCASSEVGASYEQYFGPGTRLTVT.

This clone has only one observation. The chain's CDR3 is CASSPDRANTGELFF. The CDR3 DNA reads as TGTGCCAGCAGCCCCGACAGGGCGAACACCGGGGAGCTGTTTTTT. The V gene is TRBV7-2, the J gene TRBJ2-2, with TRBD1 identical over 7 bases. Germline trimming cut 5 bases from V and 0 bases from J; bases unmatched to any gene: 3. CDR3 length equals 15 residues. In germline, CDR1 is SGHTA, CDR2 FQGNSA.

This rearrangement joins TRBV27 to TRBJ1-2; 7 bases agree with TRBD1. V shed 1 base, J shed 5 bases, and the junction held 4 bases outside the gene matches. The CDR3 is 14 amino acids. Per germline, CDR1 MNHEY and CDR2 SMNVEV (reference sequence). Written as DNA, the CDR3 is TGTGCCAGCAGTTTATTAACAGGGGAGTATGGCTACACCTTC. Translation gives CASSLLTGEYGYTF.

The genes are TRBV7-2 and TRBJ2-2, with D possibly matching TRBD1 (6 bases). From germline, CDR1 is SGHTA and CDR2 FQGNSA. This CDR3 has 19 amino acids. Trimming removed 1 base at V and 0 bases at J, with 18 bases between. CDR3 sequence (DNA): TGTGCCAGCAGCTTAGATGGTTACAGGGACACCTCGAACACCGGGGAGCTGTTTTTT. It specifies CASSLDGYRDTSNTGELFF.